This T cell receptor (beta chain) derives from a study of identical twins. This clonotype is a singleton in its sample. The antigen remains undetermined. TCRdb fed the 5' RACE reads into MiXCR, producing one record per CDR3 protein. The sample carries around 530,000 distinct CDR3 sequences, approximately 16% recorded once. Regarding the study as a whole: Abundant beta clonotypes from cord blood had fewer insertions, unlike memory repertoires, which showed none.

This CDR3 region has 13 residues. The V end lost 1 base, the J end lost 9 bases, and 12 bases lay between the germline ends. Germline lookup yields CDR1 SGHAT and CDR2 FQNNGV. The same specimen was also included in a second study, on yellow fever vaccine responses in identical twins.

V is TRBV11-2 and J is TRBJ1-2; D is undetermined. This TCR came from a woman aged 18 to 35 in good health. The sequencing input was CD4+ T cells sorted from blood. CDR3 sequence (DNA): TGTGCCAGCAGCTTAGTACAGTTCGGGAGCTACACCTTC. The encoded protein is CASSLVQFGSYTF.